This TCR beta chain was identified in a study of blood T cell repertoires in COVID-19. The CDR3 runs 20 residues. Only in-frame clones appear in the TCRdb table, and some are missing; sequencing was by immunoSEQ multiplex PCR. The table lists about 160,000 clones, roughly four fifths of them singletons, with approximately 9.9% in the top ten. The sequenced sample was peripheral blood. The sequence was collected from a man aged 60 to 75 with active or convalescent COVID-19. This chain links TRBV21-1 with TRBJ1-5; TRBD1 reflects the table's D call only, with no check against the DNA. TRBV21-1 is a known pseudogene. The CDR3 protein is CASSKEKGGTGDNSNQPQHF. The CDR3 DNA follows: TGTGCCAGCAGCAAAGAAAAAGGTGGGACAGGGGATAATAGCAATCAGCCCCAGCATTTT.